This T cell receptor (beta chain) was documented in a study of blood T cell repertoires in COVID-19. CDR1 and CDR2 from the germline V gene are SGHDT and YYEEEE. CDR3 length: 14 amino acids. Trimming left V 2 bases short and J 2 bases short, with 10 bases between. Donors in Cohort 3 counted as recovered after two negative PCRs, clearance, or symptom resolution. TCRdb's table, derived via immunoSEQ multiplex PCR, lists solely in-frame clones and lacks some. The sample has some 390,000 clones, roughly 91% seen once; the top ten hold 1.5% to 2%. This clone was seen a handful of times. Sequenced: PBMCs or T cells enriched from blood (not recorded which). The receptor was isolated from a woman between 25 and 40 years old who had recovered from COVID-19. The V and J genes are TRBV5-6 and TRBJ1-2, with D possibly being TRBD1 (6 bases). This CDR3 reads CASSFRDTNYGYTF. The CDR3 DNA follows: TGTGCCAGCAGCTTCCGGGACACCAACTATGGCTACACCTTC.